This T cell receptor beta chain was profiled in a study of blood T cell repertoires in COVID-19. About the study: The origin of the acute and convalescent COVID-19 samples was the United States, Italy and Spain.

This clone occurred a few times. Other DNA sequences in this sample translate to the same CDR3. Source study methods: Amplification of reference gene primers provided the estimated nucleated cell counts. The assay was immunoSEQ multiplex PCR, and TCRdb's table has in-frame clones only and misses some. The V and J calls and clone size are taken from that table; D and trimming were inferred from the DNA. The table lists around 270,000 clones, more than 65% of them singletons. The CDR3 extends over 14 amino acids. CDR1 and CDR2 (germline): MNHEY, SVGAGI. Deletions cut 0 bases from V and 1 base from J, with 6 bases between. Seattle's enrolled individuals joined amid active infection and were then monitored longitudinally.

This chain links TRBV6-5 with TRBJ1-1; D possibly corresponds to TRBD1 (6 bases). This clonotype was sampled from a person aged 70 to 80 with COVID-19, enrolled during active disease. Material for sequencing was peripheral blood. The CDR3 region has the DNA TGTGCCAGCAGTTACTCAGGGGGGAACACTGAAGCTTTCTTT. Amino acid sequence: CASSYSGGNTEAFF.